This T cell receptor beta chain was sequenced for a study of blood T cell repertoires in COVID-19 (dated by TCRdb to 2018 to 2020). Regarding the complete study: Samples covering the acute and convalescent phases of COVID-19 were provided by collaborators in the United States, Italy and Spain. The material from the prospective study consisted of cDNA or gDNA derived from T cells, B-cell-depleted T cells, or PBMCs. Subjects who had been exposed to COVID-19, were actively infected with it, or had recovered from it provided the deeply sampled blood TCRbeta repertoires that made up the dataset. The repertoires were released in a freely available public database intended as a resource for research on the immune response to SARS-CoV-2. Samples came from the ongoing ImmuneRACE study (first 160 participants) plus 1,254 subjects from 6 global collaborators. The sample metadata nearly always contained a de-identified subject ID, COVID-19 status, age in years and sex. Where HLA class I and class II types were available, the types were taken from metadata supplied by the sample provider, not from assay-based typing. Overall study outcomes, separate from this receptor: How much clinical and demographic metadata was included differed by source and by participant, and the metadata was provided uncurated.

Concerning this clone itself: The target of this receptor is not known. Base qualities are not recorded, but no much larger clone differs from it by a single base.

The immunoSEQ Assay, a bias-controlled multiplex PCR, was used to amplify TCRbeta CDR3 regions from genomic DNA. In the original analysis: The number of nucleated cells in each sample was estimated by amplification of reference gene primers within the assay. To quantify the absolute abundance of each unique TCRbeta CDR3 rearrangement, sequence reads were collapsed and filtered. Productive Simpson clonality was computed per sample as the square root of Simpson's diversity index over productive rearrangements. In its TCRdb copy, this immuneACCESS table keeps in-frame sequences only and misses some clones. Where compared with another copy, unresolved V genes explain less than half of these, and the others have no known cause. V, J and clone size were drawn from that table, and D and trimming were deduced from the DNA. The sample has 150,000 to 200,000 clones on record, over 75% of them singletons. 5.6% of the sample lies in the top ten.

The CDR3 covers 16 residues, taking in both the cysteine and the phenylalanine. Only the CDR3 DNA is retained, 48 bases long and in frame from the first base. Looking up the germline V gene yields CDR1 MNHEY and CDR2 SVGEGT. Unmatched junction bases come to 5, with V trimmed by 5 bases and J by 3 bases. Participants in the prospective study were enrolled through a virtual design, were aged 18 to 89 years, and lived in approximately 25 United States geographic areas. Cohort assignment in the prospective study relied on participant-reported clinical history from a screening survey and a study questionnaire. Mobile phlebotomists in the prospective study collected whole blood, serum and a nasopharyngeal or oropharyngeal swab from every participant. Participants in the prospective study had the option to provide additional blood draws and questionnaires over a roughly two-month period. Prospective study blood samples were shipped either frozen or at room temperature before DNA extraction.

Sequencing input: PBMCs or T cells enriched from blood (not recorded which). Here the chain combines TRBV6-2 or TRBV6-3 and TRBJ2-2, and 11 bases in between align with TRBD1. This TCR was recovered from a woman in her thirties or forties with acute COVID-19. The CDR3 corresponds to CASSAVDRGHTGELFF. Here is the DNA: TGTGCCAGCAGTGCTGTGGACAGGGGGCACACCGGGGAGCTGTTTTTT.